This record looks at one T cell receptor (beta chain) sequence and its context. These data come from a study of patients and donors after allogeneic stem cell transplantation. The germline V gene encodes CDR1 DFQATT and CDR2 SNEGSKA (reference sequence). The CDR3 runs 18 residues. The J segment lost 2 bases and the V segment lost 0 bases, leaving 8 bases of the junction unmatched. From the RT-PCR reads, TCRdb called clonotypes with MiXCR, one entry per CDR3 protein. The sample lists 65,000 to 80,000 distinct CDR3 sequences, about 26% occurring once. Sequencing was carried out using blood, either unsorted or a sorted T cell fraction (not recorded which). The TCR was taken from a human donor who was either an allogeneic HSCT recipient or a stem cell or donor lymphocyte infusion donor (not recorded which). It is not recorded whose cells these are; they may come from a transplant donor. V gene TRBV20-1 combines with J gene TRBJ2-3; 13 nucleotides align to TRBD2. CDR3 sequence reads: CSARDPQTSGGSTDTQYF. DNA of the CDR3: TGCAGTGCTAGAGATCCCCAGACTAGCGGGGGGTCCACAGATACGCAGTATTTT.